Listed below are T cell receptor beta chains from one sample, sequenced in a study of identical twins. TCRdb re-called the 5' RACE reads through MiXCR, storing one row per CDR3 protein. There are more than 400,000 distinct CDR3 sequences in the sample; around 15% occur only once, and around 0.48% lies in the top ten. Separately, the same data were catalogued under a study of yellow fever vaccine responses in identical twins.

The sequencing input was CD4+ T cells sorted from blood. The source of these receptors is a woman under 30 in good health. Each CDR3 is given with its conserved first and last residue. D genes are given only for firm matches. Size is stated for part of the rows, as once, few or many counts, or as a class when the clone is expanded.

v_call,j_call,d_call,clone_size,cdr3_nt,cdr3_aa
TRBV28,TRBJ2-3,TRBD2,few,TGTGCCAGCAGTTCTCTTCTAGCGGGGGCCTCCACAGATACGCAGTATTTT,CASSSLLAGASTDTQYF
TRBV5-1,TRBJ2-1,TRBD2,NA,TGCGCCAGCAGCTGGAGGGGGGGGACTAGCGGGACGAACTCCTACAATGAGCAGTTCTTC,CASSWRGGTSGTNSYNEQFF
TRBV15,TRBJ2-3,TRBD1,NA,TGTGCCACCAGCAGAGATGGTGGTTGGACAGGCTCTCACGATGCGCAGTATTTT,CATSRDGGWTGSHDAQYF
TRBV10-3,TRBJ2-1,TRBD2,few,TGTGCCATCAGTGAGACGGGACTAGCGGACAACAATGAGCAGTTCTTC,CAISETGLADNNEQFF
TRBV6-1,TRBJ1-1,NA,few,TGTGCCAGCAGTCCACGTTTGGGGGGGATTAGGACTGAAGCTTTCTTT,CASSPRLGGIRTEAFF
TRBV2,TRBJ2-2,TRBD2,few,TGTGCCAGCATTAGCGGGAGAGCGGGCGGGGAGCTGTTTTTT,CASISGRAGGELFF
TRBV12-3/TRBV12-4,TRBJ2-5,NA,many,TGTGCCAGCAGTTTTAGCCGCGGCAGCCAAGAGACCCAGTACTTC,CASSFSRGSQETQYF
TRBV24-1,TRBJ2-1,NA,NA,TGTGCCACCAGTGACCCTACGGCGTCCTACAATGAGCAGTTCTTC,CATSDPTASYNEQFF
TRBV20-1,TRBJ2-3,TRBD1,NA,TGCAGTGCGGGCCTTCAGGGGGCGGGCACAGATACGCAGTATTTT,CSAGLQGAGTDTQYF
TRBV29-1,TRBJ2-7,TRBD2,few,TGCAGCGTTGACCAGGGTTACGGGACTAGCGGGAGCACCTACGAGCAGTACTTC,CSVDQGYGTSGSTYEQYF
TRBV15,TRBJ2-3,NA,many,TGTGCCACCAGCAGAGGAGGTGGGCGCAGGGGCACAGATACGCAGTATTTT,CATSRGGGRRGTDTQYF
TRBV15,TRBJ2-7,TRBD1,few,TGTGCCACCAGCAGAGGACCGGGACAGCTATACGAGCAGTACTTC,CATSRGPGQLYEQYF
TRBV18,TRBJ2-7,TRBD2,many,TGTGCCAGCTCACCACTGGGAGGGCTAGCGGGAGTCTACGAGCAGTACTTC,CASSPLGGLAGVYEQYF
TRBV15,TRBJ2-7,TRBD2,NA,TGTGCCACCAGCAGAGATCCTAGCGGCTCCTACGAGCAGTACTTC,CATSRDPSGSYEQYF
TRBV12-3/TRBV12-4,TRBJ1-5,NA,many,TGTGCCAGCAACCAAGCTAGCAATCAGCCCCAGCATTTT,CASNQASNQPQHF
TRBV29-1,TRBJ2-1,TRBD2,few,TGCAGCACGACTAGCGGACCCTACAATGAGCAGTTCTTC,CSTTSGPYNEQFF
TRBV4-1,TRBJ2-1,TRBD2,few,TGCGCCAGCAGCACCGTTGGGACTAGCGGAGTCTACAATGAGCAGTTCTTC,CASSTVGTSGVYNEQFF
TRBV5-1,TRBJ2-3,NA,once,TGCGCCAGCAGCCCCTTAGGGGGGGCGTCAGATACGCAGTATTTT,CASSPLGGASDTQYF
TRBV12-3/TRBV12-4,TRBJ1-2,NA,NA,TGTGCCAGCAGCCACGGGGCTTACCTATACACCTTC,CASSHGAYLYTF
TRBV15,TRBJ2-3,NA,NA,TGTGCCACCAGCAGAGGGGGCCTCTTGGGGACAGATACGCAGTATTTT,CATSRGGLLGTDTQYF
TRBV20-1,TRBJ1-6,NA,few,TGCAGTGCTAGAGATACCCGGACAGCCTATAATTCACCCCTCCACTTT,CSARDTRTAYNSPLHF
TRBV5-1,TRBJ2-3,NA,few,TGCGCCAGCAGCTTGGCCCCACTTGGCACAGATACGCAGTATTTT,CASSLAPLGTDTQYF
TRBV6-2/TRBV6-3,TRBJ2-4,NA,few,TGTGCCAGCCGCTATAGGCCACTAGCCAAAAACATTCAGTACTTC,CASRYRPLAKNIQYF
TRBV28,TRBJ2-5,NA,NA,TGTGCCAGCACCGGGACGCGATTCCAAGAGACCCAGTACTTC,CASTGTRFQETQYF
TRBV28,TRBJ1-2,NA,NA,TGTGCCAGCAGTTCCGGGGGACCCACCGCGGGCTACACCTTC,CASSSGGPTAGYTF
TRBV20-1,TRBJ1-1,NA,few,TGCAGTGCTAGTATCCGGAACACTGAAGCTTTCTTT,CSASIRNTEAFF
TRBV10-3,TRBJ2-2,TRBD2,few,TGTGCCATCACCCGGGGGGGGTCCACCGGGGAGCTGTTTTTT,CAITRGGSTGELFF
TRBV5-1,TRBJ1-5,TRBD1,few,TGCGCCAGCAGCGAACGGACAGGGGGCGATCAGCCCCAGCATTTT,CASSERTGGDQPQHF
TRBV5-1,TRBJ1-1,TRBD1,few,TGCGCCAGCAGCTCTCAGGGGGGGTATTCTGAAGCTTTCTTT,CASSSQGGYSEAFF
TRBV20-1,TRBJ2-7,TRBD1,few,TGCAGTGCTACAGTACTCGGACAGGGCTACGAGCAGTACTTC,CSATVLGQGYEQYF
TRBV28,TRBJ1-1,NA,few,TGTGCCAGCAGTTTATATGGTCTCCGCCCTAGGGACACTGAAGCTTTCTTT,CASSLYGLRPRDTEAFF
TRBV5-1,TRBJ2-1,TRBD2,NA,TGCGCCAGCAGCCCACAAGGTGCCGGACTAGCGGGGCCTAATGAGCAGTTCTTC,CASSPQGAGLAGPNEQFF
TRBV10-3,TRBJ2-1,TRBD2,many,TGTGCCATCAGTAGGCTAGCGGGGAATGAGCAGTTCTTC,CAISRLAGNEQFF
TRBV24-1,TRBJ2-1,NA,NA,TGTGCCACCAGTGACCAAGACCCGTGGCACTCCTACAATGAGCAGTTCTTC,CATSDQDPWHSYNEQFF